One sample yielded the 2 T cell receptor beta chains listed below, sequenced in a study of blood T cells in healthy people across ages (dated by TCRdb to about 2015). The library was produced with 5' RACE. The sequencer was an Illumina HiSeq 2500. A second PCR of roughly 7 to 11 cycles was performed with a sample-barcoded 5' primer and a J-beta primer mix. The public reads were quality trimmed at Q25 with fastp and then assembled into clones with MiXCR by TCRdb, keeping productive beta chains. Duplicate CDR3 protein sequences are folded into a single record with the most common DNA and genes. The sample table records more than 750,000 distinct CDR3 sequences; approximately 32% of these occur just once. Of the sample, 10% is held by the ten largest clones. This same sample was also part of a study on T cells of mothers and their children.

Specimen: blood. These receptors were taken from a woman aged 40 to 50 in good health.

The J gene is TRBJ2-3, the V gene TRBV7-2; D is perhaps TRBD1 (6 bases). V was clipped by 7 bases and J by 0 bases, with 20 bases between them. This CDR3 has 17 residues. Germline CDR1 SGHTA, CDR2 FQGNSA. CDR3 residues: CASTQGVGGPSTDTQYF. The CDR3 nucleotides read TGTGCCAGCACCCAGGGTGTAGGGGGACCCAGCACAGATACGCAGTATTTT.

The chain couples TRBV5-1 to TRBJ2-5; 12 nucleotides match TRBD2. V was pared by 4 bases and J by 5 bases, with 3 bases of the junction left unmatched. From germline, CDR1 is SGHRS and CDR2 YFSETQ. The length of the CDR3 is 14 residues. The DNA for the CDR3 is TGCGCCAGCAGCCGTGGGACTAGCGGGGAGACCCAGTACTTC. It codes for CASSRGTSGETQYF.